This T cell receptor beta chain was documented in a study of beta chain features in type 1 diabetes. CDR3 length equals 14 residues. V was shortened by 4 bases and J by 0 bases, with 9 bases between the two germline ends. Germline CDR1 is KGHSH and CDR2 is LQKENI. This clone showed up just a few times. The antigen remains undetermined. Staining for CD45RO/CCR7/CD25/CD127/CD95/CD27 allowed sorting of CD4+ naive, central memory, regulatory and stem cell-like memory cells. Study-wide results and caveats: In every one of the four CD4+ subsets, TCRB CDR3s were moderately but significantly shorter in Type 1 diabetes patients.

cDNA synthesis used the whole RNA isolate, giving expressed TCRB sequences. Assay: immunoSEQ multiplex PCR; the TCRdb copy retains only in-frame clones and omits some. The table lists some 350,000 clones, about 14% of them singletons. The J gene is TRBJ1-1, the V gene TRBV18; the D gene is possibly TRBD1 (5 bases). The TCR originated in a woman aged 18-29 years with type 1 diabetes. Specimen: naive CD4+ T cells from blood. CDR3 amino acids: CASSQQDLNTEAFF. The CDR3 nucleotides read TGTGCCAGCTCACAACAGGACCTGAACACTGAAGCTTTCTTT.